The sequence of this TCR beta chain was determined in a study of identifying expanded T cells in peripheral blood. The repertoire was sequenced with immunoSEQ multiplex PCR; TCRdb's copy has only in-frame clones and lacks some. The sample yields over 75,000 clones, about 87% seen once. This clone was recorded only once. Germline CDR1 is SGHAT and CDR2 is FQNNGV. V lost 5 bases and J lost 0, with 14 bases in between. CDR3 length: 16 amino acids. The gene calls are TRBV11-2 and TRBJ2-1; D remains unclear. The clonotype originates from a person aged 18 to 75 in good health. Sequenced material: blood. CDR3 DNA: TGTGCCAGCAGCCCCCGGGCTCCTAGCTCCTACAATGAGCAGTTCTTC. It specifies CASSPRAPSSYNEQFF.